Shown below are 23 T cell receptor beta chains from a single sample sequenced in a study of CD8 T cells in ankylosing spondylitis. TCRdb re-analysed the 5' RACE reads in MiXCR, keeping a single row per CDR3 protein. Counted here are around 230,000 distinct CDR3 sequences, approximately 8.4% occurring once; the ten biggest clones make up more than 4%. The source material was blood, either unsorted or a sorted T cell fraction (not recorded which). The receptors come from a female donor with ankylosing spondylitis or in good health (not recorded which).

This clonotype was picked up many times. The chain uses TRBV6-2 or TRBV6-3 and TRBJ1-4; a possible D gene is TRBD1 (5 bases). The ends were cut back, 2 bases at V and 4 bases at J, with 14 bases in the middle. The germline CDR1 and CDR2 sequences are MNHEY and SVGEGT. The CDR3 has 16 amino acids. This chain's CDR3 is CASSYDDSGLNEKLFF. The CDR3 DNA is TGTGCCAGCAGTTACGACGACAGCGGGCTTAATGAAAAACTGTTTTTT.

This clonotype has a count of ten or more. At one boundary the junction diverges from the germline segment, which might be a read error. The V call is TRBV7-2, the J call TRBJ2-5; the D call may be TRBD1 or TRBD2 (5 bases each). The CDR3 is 14 residues long. CDR1 SGHTA and CDR2 FQGNSA come from the germline V gene. The CDR3 sequence: CASRLEWGQETQYF. CDR3 DNA sequence: TGTGCCAGCAGATTAGAGTGGGGGCAAGAGACCCAGTACTTC.

This clonotype was recorded many times. V is TRBV7-6 and J is TRBJ2-5; TRBD2 matches 9 bases. The V gene's germline CDR1 is SGHVS and CDR2 FNYEAQ. This CDR3 is 14 amino acids long. Unmatched junction bases numbered 3, after V lost 5 bases and J lost 2 bases. The CDR3 region is CASSETSGQETQYF. The CDR3 nucleotides read TGTGCCAGCAGCGAGACTAGCGGTCAAGAGACCCAGTACTTC.

CDR3 in amino acids: CASSEGAGWNTEAFF. The CDR3, as DNA: TGTGCCAGCAGTGAAGGGGCAGGGTGGAACACTGAAGCTTTCTTT. The rearrangement uses TRBV2 and TRBJ1-1; possible D gene TRBD1, 5 bases. The CDR3 sequence is 15 residues long. The V and J ends lost 1 base and 1 base respectively, with 10 bases between them. Germline CDR1 and CDR2: SNHLY and FYNNEI.

This clonotype was seen at least ten times. V gene TRBV6-1 combines with J gene TRBJ1-2, with a possible D match to TRBD1 (6 bases). Between the trimmed V and J ends, which lost 6 bases and 5 bases, there was a span of 16 bases. CDR3 size: 14 residues. Germline-derived CDR1 and CDR2 are MNHNS and SASEGT. CDR3: CASRPPQGRYGYTF. The CDR3 region has the DNA TGTGCCAGCAGACCCCCCCAGGGGAGATATGGCTACACCTTC.

This clonotype was found many times. The chain has TRBV12-3 or TRBV12-4 and TRBJ2-1; perhaps D is TRBD1 or TRBD2 (5 bases each). The CDR3 runs 14 residues. Trimming took off 6 bases at V and 12 bases at J, with 21 bases between the two ends. CDR3 loop: CASRLPGAAYGQFF. The CDR3 DNA reads TGTGCCAGCAGACTTCCCGGGGCCGCGTATGGGCAGTTCTTC.

This clonotype was seen repeatedly, ten times or more. The gene calls are TRBV7-2 and TRBJ2-1; 12 bases fit TRBD2. CDR3 length equals 17 residues. In germline, CDR1 is SGHTA, CDR2 FQGNSA. V shed 2 bases, J shed 9 bases, and the junction held 11 bases outside the gene matches. The CDR3 reads CASSLSALAGGLGEQFF. CDR3 sequence (DNA): TGTGCCAGCAGCTTATCGGCCCTAGCGGGAGGGCTGGGTGAGCAGTTCTTC.

This clonotype was detected many times. The genes are TRBV10-3 and TRBJ1-5, with TRBD1 matching over 9 bases. CDR3 length: 17 amino acids. The V gene's germline CDR1 is ENHRY and CDR2 SYGVKD. The V gene end was trimmed by 5 bases and the J gene end by 4 bases; junction bases not matched to a gene: 12. DNA of the CDR3: TGTGCCATCAGTACCCGGCGGGGACAGGGCATTAATCAGCCCCAGCATTTT. This gives the protein CAISTRRGQGINQPQHF.

Of note for this clonotype: A single base separates this from a much larger clone, so it may be a read error. The chain links TRBV29-1 to TRBJ1-6; D remains unclear. CDR1 and CDR2 from the germline V gene are SQVTM and ANQGSEA. The CDR3 extends over 12 amino acids. CDR3 coding DNA: TGCAGCGTTGATGACGGACGATCACCCATCCACTTT. Residues: CSVDDGRSPIHF.

This clonotype was seen many times. V and J are TRBV5-1 and TRBJ1-1; possible D gene TRBD1, 5 bases. CDR3 length: 15 residues. Trimming pared 4 bases from V and 3 bases from J, leaving 16 bases between. In germline, CDR1 is SGHRS, CDR2 YFSETQ. The CDR3 sequence: CASSRLSGGDTEAFF. The CDR3 nucleotides read TGCGCCAGCAGCCGACTTAGTGGAGGGGACACTGAAGCTTTCTTT.

This clonotype appeared many times. The V gene is TRBV20-1, the J gene TRBJ1-4, with D maybe TRBD1 (5 bases). The CDR3 has 14 residues. Germline V lookup: CDR1 DFQATT, CDR2 SNEGSKA (reference sequence). V lost 5 bases and J 3 bases, leaving 13 bases between the germline ends. CDR3 sequence: CSAGRGPANEKLFF. CDR3 sequence (DNA): TGCAGTGCTGGACGGGGACCGGCTAATGAAAAACTGTTTTTT.

This clonotype was picked up many times. The chain couples TRBV7-2 to TRBJ2-5; D might be TRBD2 (5 bases). Germline V gives CDR1 SGHTA, CDR2 FQGNSA. The CDR3 spans 15 residues. The V end was cut by 6 bases, the J end by 4 bases, with 18 bases between. In nucleotides, the CDR3 is TGTGCCAGCAGTGCCTTGGACCGACGGGGAGAGACCCAGTACTTC. Translating gives CASSALDRRGETQYF. The variable domain in full, with the rest retrieved from reference TRBV7-2 and TRBJ2-5, is GAGVSQSPSNKVTEKGKDVELRCDPISGHTALYWYRQSLGQGLEFLIYFQGNSAPDKSGLPSDRFSAERTGGSVSTLTIQRTQQEDSAVYLCASSALDRRGETQYFGPGTRLLVL.

This clonotype was picked up many times. J is TRBJ2-3 and V is TRBV2; D is undetermined. Germline CDR1 and CDR2: SNHLY and FYNNEI. V was shortened by 7 bases and J by 4 bases, with 6 bases between the two germline ends. CDR3 length: 11 amino acids. The CDR3 loop reads CASKKSDTQYF. The CDR3 DNA reads as TGTGCCAGCAAGAAATCAGATACGCAGTATTTT. Full variable domain (missing parts from reference TRBV2 and TRBJ2-3): EPEVTQTPSHQVTQMGQEVILRCVPISNHLYFYWYRQILGQKVEFLVSFYNNEISEKSEIFDDQFSVERPDGSNFTLKIRSTKLEDSAMYFCASKKSDTQYFGPGTRLTVL.

At least ten counts were recorded for this clonotype. The J gene is TRBJ2-3, the V gene TRBV20-1; 14 nucleotides match TRBD2. This CDR3 comprises 16 residues. Germline lookup yields CDR1 DFQATT and CDR2 SNEGSKA (reference sequence). The junction had 3 bases not matched to a gene; V was cut back by 1 base and J by 3 bases. The CDR3 coding sequence is TGCAGTGCTAGAGGACTAGCGGGAGGGACTACAGATACGCAGTATTTT. This gives the protein CSARGLAGGTTDTQYF.

Concerning this clonotype itself: The conserved phenylalanine or tryptophan is not found at the CDR3 terminus, so this likely reflects a read error. The V and J genes are TRBV7-9 and TRBJ2-1; no clear D. This CDR3 contains 11 residues. Trimming removed 2 bases at V and 12 bases at J, with 8 bases between. Germline V gene lookup returns CDR1 SEHNR and CDR2 FQNEAQ (reference sequence). The CDR3 region is CASSLSDWQFS. CDR3 bases: TGTGCCAGCAGCTTATCGGATTGGCAGTTCTCC.

This clonotype was detected many times. CDR3 sequence reads: CSASGTGRGTGELFF. CDR3 DNA sequence: TGCAGCGCCTCCGGGACAGGGAGAGGGACCGGGGAGCTGTTTTTT. V usage is TRBV29-1 and J usage is TRBJ2-2; 9 bases agree with TRBD1. The CDR3 consists of 15 residues. V dropped 7 bases and J dropped 5; count of bases not matched to a gene: 11. Germline CDR1 reads SQVTM; CDR2 reads ANQGSEA.

Ten or more counts support this clonotype. A much more abundant neighbour one base away suggests this may be a read error. The chain joins TRBV5-1 to TRBJ2-7, with 11 positions matching TRBD1. V lost 3 bases, J lost 2 bases, and 1 base stayed unmatched. Germline CDR1 is SGHRS and CDR2 is YFSETQ. The CDR3 loop spans 14 amino acids. The CDR3 reads CASSSGQGAYEQYF. CDR3 bases: TGCGCCAGCAGCTCGGGACAGGGGGCCTACGAGCAGTACTTC.

The sample holds many counts of this clonotype. CDR3 bases: TGTGCCAGCAGTGAATGGCGGGGGACCGACGAGCAGTACTTC. It codes for CASSEWRGTDEQYF. The V gene is TRBV2, the J gene TRBJ2-7; 7 bases are a match to TRBD2. The trim removed 2 bases at V and 5 bases at J, leaving 6 bases unmatched. Germline CDR1 is SNHLY and CDR2 is FYNNEI. The CDR3 has 14 amino acids.

At least ten counts were recorded for this clonotype. This chain joins TRBV6-5 and TRBJ2-1, with D possibly being TRBD2 (6 bases). Germline values: CDR1 MNHEY, CDR2 SVGAGI. The CDR3 runs to 14 residues. V lost 4 bases, J lost 4 bases, and 11 bases lay in between. The CDR3 loop is CASSLAEGYNEQFF. The CDR3 bases are TGTGCCAGCAGTTTAGCGGAGGGGTACAATGAGCAGTTCTTC.

This clonotype was counted many times. This sequence joins TRBV6-1 and TRBJ2-2; D is unresolved. Per germline, CDR1 MNHNS and CDR2 SASEGT. The CDR3 is 13 amino acids. Trimming cost V 8 bases and J 4 bases, with 11 bases left between them. The CDR3 loop is CASGKPITGELFF. CDR3 nucleotides: TGTGCCAGCGGAAAGCCCATCACCGGGGAGCTGTTTTTT.

About this clonotype itself: This may arise from a read error, as a much more abundant clone is one base away. The V call is TRBV7-9, the J call TRBJ2-1, with TRBD1 as a possible D gene (6 bases). The germline V gene has CDR1 SEHNR and CDR2 FQNEAQ (reference sequence). The CDR3 runs 16 residues. The DNA of the CDR3 is TGTGTCAGCAGCTTAAGAGCAGGGGCAACCTACAATGAGCAGTTCTTC. Encoded protein: CVSSLRAGATYNEQFF. Full variable domain (remainder filled in from reference TRBV7-9 and TRBJ2-1): DTGVSQNPRHKITKRGQNVTFRCDPISEHNRLYWYRQTLGQGPEFLTYFQNEAQLEKSRLLSDRFSAERPKGSFSTLEIQRTEQGDSAMYLCVSSLRAGATYNEQFFGPGTRLTVL.

This clonotype was seen ten or more times. The chain is built from TRBV30 and TRBJ2-6, with 12 bases matching TRBD2. In germline, CDR1 is GTSNPN, CDR2 SVGIG (reference sequence). The CDR3 has 16 amino acids. J gave up 0 bases and V 8 bases, and 5 bases lay outside the gene matches. The CDR3: CALGLAGFSGANVLTF. The CDR3 region has the DNA TGTGCCCTGGGACTAGCGGGTTTCTCTGGGGCCAACGTCCTGACTTTC.

The table lists this clonotype with a few counts. The chain has TRBV6-1 and TRBJ2-2; perhaps D is TRBD1 or TRBD2 (5 bases each). Germline lookup yields CDR1 MNHNS and CDR2 SASEGT. Trimming shortened V by 6 bases and J by 5 bases, and 22 bases separated the two germline ends. This CDR3 spans 17 amino acids. The CDR3 DNA is TGTGCCAGCAGAACCCCCGGGGCAGGAATCTTTACCGGGGAGCTGTTTTTT. It is translated as CASRTPGAGIFTGELFF.